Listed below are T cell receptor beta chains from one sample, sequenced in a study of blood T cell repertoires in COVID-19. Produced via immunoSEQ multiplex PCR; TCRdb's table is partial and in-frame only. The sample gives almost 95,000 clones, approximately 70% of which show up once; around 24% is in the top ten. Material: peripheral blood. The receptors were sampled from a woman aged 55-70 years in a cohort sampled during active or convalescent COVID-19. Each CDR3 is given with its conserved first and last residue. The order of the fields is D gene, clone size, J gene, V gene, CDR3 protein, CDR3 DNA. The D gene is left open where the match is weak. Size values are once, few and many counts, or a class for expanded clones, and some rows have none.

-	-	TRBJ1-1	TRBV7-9	CASSSQGGAEAFF	TGTGCCAGCAGCTCACAGGGTGGAGCTGAAGCTTTCTTT
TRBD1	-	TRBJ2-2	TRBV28	CASSFWTGVNTGELFF	TGTGCCAGCAGTTTTTGGACAGGGGTGAACACCGGGGAGCTGTTTTTT
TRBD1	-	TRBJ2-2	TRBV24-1	CATSDLPGQGNTGELFF	TGTGCCACCAGTGATTTGCCGGGACAGGGGAACACCGGGGAGCTGTTTTTT
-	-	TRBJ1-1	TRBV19	CASSISTMNTEAFF	TGTGCCAGTAGTATCTCCACAATGAACACTGAAGCTTTCTTT
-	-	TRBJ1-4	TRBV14	CASSHWTVHNEKLFF	TGTGCCAGCAGCCACTGGACAGTCCACAATGAAAAACTGTTTTTT
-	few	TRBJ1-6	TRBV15	CATSRGTYSPLHF	TGTGCCACCAGCAGAGGGACATATTCACCCCTCCACTTT
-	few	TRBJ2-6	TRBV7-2	CASSLRATGLSGANVLTF	TGTGCCAGCAGCTTAAGGGCGACAGGACTCTCTGGGGCCAACGTCCTGACTTTC
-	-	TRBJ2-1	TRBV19	CASSTGQSSYNEQFF	TGTGCCAGTAGTACCGGACAGAGCTCCTACAATGAGCAGTTCTTC
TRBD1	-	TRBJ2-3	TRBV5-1	CASSLGTGPMGTDTQYF	TGCGCCAGCAGCTTAGGGACAGGCCCCATGGGTACAGATACGCAGTATTTT
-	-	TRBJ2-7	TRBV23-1	CASSQGRKDYEQYF	TGCGCCAGCAGTCAGGGCCGAAAGGACTACGAGCAGTACTTC
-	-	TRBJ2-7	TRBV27	CASSLRGANYEQYF	TGTGCCAGCAGTCTCAGGGGGGCGAACTACGAGCAGTACTTC
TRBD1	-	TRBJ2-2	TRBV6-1	CASSEQGADTGELFF	TGTGCCAGCAGTGAACAGGGGGCTGACACCGGGGAGCTGTTTTTT
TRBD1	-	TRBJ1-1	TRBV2	CASSEVRTGSSGTEAFF	TGTGCCAGCAGTGAAGTCCGGACAGGGAGTTCCGGCACTGAAGCTTTCTTT
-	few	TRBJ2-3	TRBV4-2	CASSPRGGRGGTDTQYF	TGTGCCAGCAGCCCGAGGGGGGGCAGGGGTGGCACAGATACGCAGTATTTT
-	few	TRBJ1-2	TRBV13	CASSLKGVSYGYTF	TGTGCCAGCAGCTTAAAAGGGGTGTCCTATGGCTACACCTTC
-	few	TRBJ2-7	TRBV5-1	CASSSQGFYEQYF	TGCGCCAGCAGCTCGCAGGGGTTCTACGAGCAGTACTTC
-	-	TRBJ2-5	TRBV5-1	CASSLAAGFKETQYF	TGCGCCAGCAGCTTGGCCGCAGGATTTAAGGAGACCCAGTACTTC
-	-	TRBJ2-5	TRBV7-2	CASSLVPSRETQYF	TGTGCCAGCAGCTTAGTCCCTAGCCGAGAGACCCAGTACTTC
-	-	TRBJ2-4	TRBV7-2	CASSRGGADIQYF	TGTGCCAGCAGCCGCGGGGGCGCGGACATTCAGTACTTC
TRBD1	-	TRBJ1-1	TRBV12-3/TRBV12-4	CASSLDRGTEAFF	TGTGCCAGCAGTTTGGACAGGGGAACTGAAGCTTTCTTT
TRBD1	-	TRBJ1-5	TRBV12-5	CASGLVRDRGRGQPQHF	TGTGCTAGTGGTTTGGTACGGGACAGGGGGCGGGGGCAGCCCCAGCATTTT
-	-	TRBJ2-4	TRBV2	CASGPDKTDPEEFFAKNIQYF	TGTGCCAGCGGTCCCGATAAAACAGACCCCGAAGAATTTTTTGCCAAAAACATTCAGTACTTC
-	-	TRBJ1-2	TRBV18	CASSPMGGTYGYTF	TGTGCCAGCTCTCCCATGGGGGGGACCTATGGCTACACCTTC
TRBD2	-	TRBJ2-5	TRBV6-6	CASRETSGGVETQYF	TGTGCCAGCAGGGAGACTAGCGGGGGGGTGGAGACCCAGTACTTC
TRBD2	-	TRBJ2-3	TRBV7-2	CASSLAGGDTDTQYF	TGTGCCAGCAGCTTAGCGGGGGGGGACACAGATACGCAGTATTTT
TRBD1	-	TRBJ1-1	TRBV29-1	CSVVTTGGRSARVEAFF	TGCAGCGTCGTAACAACAGGGGGGCGGAGTGCGAGGGTCGAAGCTTTCTTT
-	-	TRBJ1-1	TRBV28	CASRLRDRNTEAFF	TGTGCCAGCAGGCTGAGAGACAGGAACACTGAAGCTTTCTTT
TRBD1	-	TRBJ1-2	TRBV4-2	CASSQRQGAVYGYTF	TGTGCCAGCAGCCAACGACAGGGGGCTGTCTATGGCTACACCTTC
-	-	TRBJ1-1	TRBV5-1	CASSLTGPNTEAFF	TGCGCCAGCAGCTTGACAGGGCCGAACACTGAAGCTTTCTTT
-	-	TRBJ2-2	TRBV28	CASSPNRQGLRTGELFF	TGTGCCAGCAGTCCCAACCGTCAGGGGCTGAGGACCGGGGAGCTGTTTTTT
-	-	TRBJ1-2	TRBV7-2	CASSFYSGVEGYTF	TGTGCCAGCAGCTTCTATTCGGGGGTTGAGGGCTACACCTTC
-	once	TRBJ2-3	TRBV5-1	CASSTPERYTDTQYF	TGCGCCAGCAGCACCCCGGAGCGCTACACAGATACGCAGTATTTT
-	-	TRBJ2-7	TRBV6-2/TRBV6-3	CASSYRTGLVYEQYF	TGTGCCAGCAGTTACCGAACGGGACTCGTCTACGAGCAGTACTTC
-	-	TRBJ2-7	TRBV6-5	CASSRDNSYEQYF	TGTGCCAGCTCCCGGGACAATTCCTACGAGCAGTACTTC
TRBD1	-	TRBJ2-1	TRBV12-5	CASGGGTGRFNEQFF	TGTGCTAGTGGTGGCGGGACAGGGAGGTTCAATGAGCAGTTCTTC
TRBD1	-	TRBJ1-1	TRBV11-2	CASSFWTGQGADTEAFF	TGTGCCAGCAGCTTCTGGACAGGACAGGGGGCTGACACTGAAGCTTTCTTT
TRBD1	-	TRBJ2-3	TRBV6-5	CASSLTGAPTDTQYF	TGTGCCAGCAGTTTAACAGGGGCCCCCACAGATACGCAGTATTTT
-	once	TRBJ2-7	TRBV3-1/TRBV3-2	CASSQDTENFHEQYF	TGTGCCAGCAGCCAAGACACCGAGAACTTCCACGAGCAGTACTTC
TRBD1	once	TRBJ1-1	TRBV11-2	CASSPDRVSAFF	TGTGCCAGCAGCCCTGACAGGGTATCAGCTTTCTTT
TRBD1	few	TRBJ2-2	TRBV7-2	CASSSGTGLTGELFF	TGTGCCAGCAGCTCCGGGACAGGACTCACCGGGGAGCTGTTTTTT
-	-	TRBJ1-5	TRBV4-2	CASSQVGGLDQPQHF	TGTGCCAGCAGCCAAGTCGGCGGATTGGATCAGCCCCAGCATTTT
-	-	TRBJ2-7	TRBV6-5	CASSPGPSAYEQYF	TGTGCCAGCAGCCCAGGGCCTAGCGCCTACGAGCAGTACTTC
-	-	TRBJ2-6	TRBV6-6	CASSGGSGANVLTF	TGTGCCAGCAGTGGCGGCTCTGGGGCCAACGTCCTGACTTTC
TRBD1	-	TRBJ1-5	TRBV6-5	CAISDRGNQPQHF	TGTGCCATTTCGGACAGGGGAAATCAGCCCCAGCATTTT
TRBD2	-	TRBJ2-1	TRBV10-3	CAISSPSGGHDEQFF	TGTGCCATCAGCTCTCCTAGCGGGGGGCACGATGAGCAGTTCTTC
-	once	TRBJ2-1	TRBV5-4	CASSRATGTFVFF	TGTGCCAGCAGCCGAGCTACCGGGACATTCGTGTTCTTC
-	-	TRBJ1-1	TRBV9	CASSPRPWAQTEAFF	TGTGCCAGCAGCCCTCGGCCCTGGGCTCAGACTGAAGCTTTCTTT
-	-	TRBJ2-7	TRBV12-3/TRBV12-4	CASSLRHYEQYF	TGTGCCAGCAGTTTAAGACACTACGAGCAGTACTTC
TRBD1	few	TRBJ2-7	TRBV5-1	CASSNEGRGREQYF	TGCGCCAGCAGTAATGAGGGCAGGGGGCGCGAGCAGTACTTC
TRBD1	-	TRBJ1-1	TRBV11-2	CASSSRDRTFF	TGTGCCAGCAGCTCACGGGACAGAACTTTCTTT
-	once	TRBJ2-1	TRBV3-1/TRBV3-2	CASSQAGPSYNEQFF	TGTGCCAGCAGCCAAGCAGGGCCCTCCTACAATGAGCAGTTCTTC
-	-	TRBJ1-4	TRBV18	CASSPPTTNEKLFF	TGTGCCAGCTCACCACCTACAACTAATGAAAAACTGTTTTTT
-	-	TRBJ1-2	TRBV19	CASSTSTGYGYTF	TGTGCCAGTAGTACCTCGACAGGATATGGCTACACCTTC